The TCR beta chain described here comes from a study of blood T cell repertoires in COVID-19. As for the study in general: COVID-19 samples, acute and convalescent, were from the United States, Italy and Spain. The cDNA or gDNA used as material had been derived from T cells, B-cell-depleted T cells, or PBMCs.

Under the authors' procedure: Nucleated cell counts were estimated from reference gene primer amplification. The assay was immunoSEQ multiplex PCR, and TCRdb's table has in-frame clones only and misses some. V and J calls and clone size are those listed in that table; D and trimming were worked out from the DNA. The sample has more than 200,000 clones; 80% are singletons. The sequence came from a man aged 25 to 40 with acute COVID-19. The sample consisted of PBMCs or T cells enriched from blood (not recorded which).

The CDR3 DNA is TGTGCCAGCAGACAGGAAAGTGGCTACACCTTC. As protein: CASRQESGYTF. V is TRBV2 and J is TRBJ1-2; D might be TRBD1 (5 bases). From germline, CDR1 is SNHLY and CDR2 FYNNEI. This CDR3 spans 11 amino acids. Between the trimmed V and J ends, which lost 6 bases and 7 bases, there was a span of 9 bases.